This passage covers 25 T cell receptor beta chains from one sample sequenced in a study of neurological immune-mediated disorders. Each CDR3 protein is one row after TCRdb ran MiXCR on the 5' RACE reads. The profile shows 55,000 to 75,000 distinct CDR3 sequences, around 15% of them singletons. Described time point: longitudinal time-point 1 (baseline). Input material: PBMCs. These TCRs come from a female donor with HTLV-1-associated myelopathy (HAM/TSP).

This clonotype was seen ten or more times. V is TRBV7-9 and J is TRBJ1-1; TRBD1 might be the D (6 bases). Trimming pared 5 bases from V and 4 bases from J, leaving 14 bases between. This CDR3 region has 14 residues. Germline V gene lookup returns CDR1 SEHNR and CDR2 FQNEAQ (reference sequence). The chain's CDR3 is CASSPSRGLTEAFF. The CDR3 coding sequence is TGTGCCAGCAGCCCATCCCGGGGGCTCACTGAAGCTTTCTTT.

This clonotype was counted many times. The chain links TRBV5-1 to TRBJ2-7, with 8 bases fitting TRBD1. Germline CDR1 SGHRS, CDR2 YFSETQ. This CDR3 is 14 amino acids long. V was pared by 3 bases and J by 2 bases, with 4 bases of the junction left unmatched. This CDR3 reads CASSWTGMTYEQYF. CDR3 coding DNA: TGCGCCAGCAGCTGGACAGGGATGACCTACGAGCAGTACTTC.

The chain joins TRBV12-3 or TRBV12-4 to TRBJ2-6; 7 nucleotides line up with TRBD2. This CDR3 region has 17 residues. V lost 5 bases to trimming and J lost 1 base; unmatched junction nucleotides: 8. CDR3 nucleotide sequence: TGTGCCAGCAGTCCTGGGGGGGGAGGATCTGGGGCCAACGTCCTGACTTTC. Translating it yields CASSPGGGGSGANVLTF.

This clonotype has just a few counts. The chain links TRBV5-1 to TRBJ2-3; the match to TRBD2 covers 15 bases. Germline lookup yields CDR1 SGHRS and CDR2 YFSETQ. V was pared by 4 bases and J by 3 bases, with 6 bases of the junction left unmatched. This CDR3 comprises 17 residues. This CDR3 reads CASSPGTSGGKTDTQYF. CDR3 in DNA: TGCGCCAGCAGCCCCGGGACTAGCGGGGGGAAAACAGATACGCAGTATTTT.

Many counts were recorded for this clonotype. The V gene is TRBV5-1, the J gene TRBJ2-1; D gene unclear. The CDR3 runs 14 residues. V was trimmed by 2 bases and J by 0 bases, leaving 6 bases between them. Germline CDR1 reads SGHRS; CDR2 reads YFSETQ. The CDR3 nucleotides read TGCGCCAGCAGCTTCCAGGACTCCTACAATGAGCAGTTCTTC. Translating it yields CASSFQDSYNEQFF.

In its sample, this clonotype was seen many times. The chain joins TRBV20-1 to TRBJ1-2; D possibly corresponds to TRBD1 (5 bases). CDR1 DFQATT and CDR2 SNEGSKA come from the germline V gene (reference sequence). This CDR3 has 13 amino acids. CDR3 in amino acids: CTRFDRENYGYTF. The CDR3 nucleotides are TGCACCCGCTTCGACAGAGAGAACTATGGCTACACCTTC.

This clonotype was seen at least ten times. This chain's CDR3 is CASSTYLAGYGYTF. CDR3 coding DNA: TGTGCCAGCAGTACTTACCTAGCGGGTTATGGCTACACCTTC. The V call is TRBV28, the J call TRBJ1-2; D uncertain. This CDR3 spans 14 amino acids. V gave up 5 bases and J gave up 5 bases, with 15 bases separating them. Germline CDR1 and CDR2: MDHEN and SYDVKM.

This clonotype was detected many times. The V call is TRBV7-3, the J call TRBJ2-2; no reliable D call. The CDR3 extends over 16 amino acids. V lost 1 base and J lost 1, with 10 bases in between. CDR1 is SGHTA, CDR2 FQGTGA, per germline. CDR3 region: CASSLNAPGNTGELFF. The CDR3 DNA is TGTGCCAGCAGCTTAAATGCCCCAGGGAACACCGGGGAGCTGTTTTTT.

This clonotype was found a few times. CDR3 DNA: TGTGCCAGCAGTCAGGGACACCGCTCCTACGAGCAGTACTTC. Translation gives CASSQGHRSYEQYF. The chain links TRBV28 to TRBJ2-7, with D maybe TRBD1 (6 bases). This CDR3 region has 14 residues. The germline gives CDR1 MDHEN, CDR2 SYDVKM. The ends were cut back, 5 bases at V and 0 bases at J, with 11 bases in the middle.

The sample holds many counts of this clonotype. This CDR3 is CATGTSGDEQFF. The DNA of the CDR3 is TGTGCTACTGGGACTAGCGGGGATGAGCAGTTCTTC. V is TRBV7-9 and J is TRBJ2-1; TRBD2 matches at 13 bases. Germline V gives CDR1 SEHNR, CDR2 FQNEAQ (reference sequence). The CDR3 consists of 12 residues.

This clonotype was found a few times. The chain employs TRBV28 and TRBJ1-5, with 8 bases matching TRBD1. The CDR3 runs 15 residues. Germline V gives CDR1 MDHEN, CDR2 SYDVKM. With 8 bases clipped from V and 6 bases from J, the junction kept 12 bases outside the gene matches. CDR3 DNA: TGTGCCAGCCGGTCCGAGGACAGGGCGAGTCAGCCCCAGCATTTT. Translated: CASRSEDRASQPQHF.

The CDR3 nucleotides read TGTGCCAGCAGCGCCCTTGGGGGGGCGAACACCGGGGAGCTGTTTTTT. Residues: CASSALGGANTGELFF. The chain carries TRBV12-3 or TRBV12-4 and TRBJ2-2; 7 bases agree with TRBD2. The J segment lost 0 bases and the V segment lost 6 bases, leaving 7 bases of the junction unmatched. This CDR3 is built from 16 residues.

This clonotype was seen repeatedly, ten times or more. The chain joins TRBV4-1 to TRBJ2-3; D call uncertain. From germline, CDR1 is MGHRA and CDR2 YSYEKL. This CDR3 is built from 16 residues. V dropped 4 bases and J dropped 2 bases, with 16 bases sitting between them. Here the CDR3 reads CASSPLTDGSTDTQYF. The DNA for the CDR3 is TGCGCCAGCAGCCCCCTAACGGACGGGTCCACAGATACGCAGTATTTT.

This clonotype was seen a few times. The rearrangement uses TRBV12-3 or TRBV12-4 and TRBJ2-3, with 14 bases aligning to TRBD2. This CDR3 contains 16 residues. V lost 6 bases to trimming and J lost 5 bases; unmatched junction nucleotides: 7. In DNA, the CDR3 is TGTGCCAGCAGACCCAGACTAGCGGGGGGGTTAGATACGCAGTATTTT. It is translated as CASRPRLAGGLDTQYF.

This clonotype showed up many times. The CDR3 coding sequence is TGTGCCACCTCCCCCGGCTTGGGCATACATACGCAGTATTTT. Translation: CATSPGLGIHTQYF. V is TRBV24-1 and J is TRBJ2-3, with D uncertain. Per germline, CDR1 KGHDR and CDR2 SFDVKD. The CDR3 has 14 amino acids. The V and J ends lost 9 bases and 7 bases respectively, with 19 bases between them.

This clonotype was counted at least ten times. J is TRBJ2-2 and V is TRBV5-6; 8 nucleotides align to TRBD1. V lost 2 bases to trimming and J lost 7 bases; unmatched junction nucleotides: 13. The germline gives CDR1 SGHDT, CDR2 YYEEEE. The CDR3 has 17 amino acids. CDR3 sequence reads: CASSFRTGTRLGGELFF. The CDR3 DNA reads as TGTGCCAGCAGCTTTAGGACAGGGACAAGACTAGGCGGGGAGCTGTTTTTT.

This clonotype was counted only a few times. The chain links TRBV5-4 to TRBJ2-7; D unclear. V was clipped by 2 bases and J by 6 bases, with 12 bases between them. CDR1 is SGHNT, CDR2 YYREEE, per germline (reference sequence). The CDR3 length is 13 residues. The chain's CDR3 is CASSFIQDVEQYF. The CDR3 DNA follows: TGTGCCAGCAGCTTTATTCAAGATGTCGAGCAGTACTTC.

This clonotype was counted ten times or more. The chain joins TRBV5-1 to TRBJ2-1; 10 bases fit TRBD2. CDR1 and CDR2 (germline): SGHRS, YFSETQ. V gave up 0 bases and J gave up 6 bases; unmatched junction bases: 9. The CDR3 consists of 17 residues. This CDR3 reads CASSLDSSGSSANEQFF. CDR3 sequence (DNA): TGCGCCAGCAGCTTGGATTCTAGCGGGAGCTCGGCCAATGAGCAGTTCTTC.

Many counts were recorded for this clonotype. The chain links TRBV7-6 to TRBJ2-2; the D gene could be TRBD1 or TRBD2 (6 bases each). The CDR3 covers 15 residues. V lost 5 bases and J 6 bases, leaving 16 bases between the germline ends. Germline CDR1 reads SGHVS; CDR2 reads FNYEAQ. CDR3 bases: TGTGCCAGCAGCCCTGGGGGGACATTCGCCGGGGAGCTGTTTTTT. Residues: CASSPGGTFAGELFF.

This clonotype came up many times. The chain uses TRBV18 and TRBJ1-4; D is ambiguous. Looked up from germline, CDR1 is KGHSH and CDR2 is LQKENI. V lost 3 bases, J lost 8 bases, and 13 bases lay in between. The CDR3 has 14 residues. CDR3 DNA sequence: TGTGCCAGCTCACCTAGGACCCGTGAAGAAAAACTGTTTTTT. This translates into CASSPRTREEKLFF.

This clonotype was seen repeatedly, ten times or more. CDR3 protein: CSVGGGSTDTQYF. CDR3 nucleotide sequence: TGCAGCGTTGGCGGGGGAAGCACAGATACGCAGTATTTT. The V and J genes are TRBV29-1 and TRBJ2-3; TRBD2 matches at 7 bases. The CDR3 totals 13 residues. CDR1 SQVTM and CDR2 ANQGSEA come from the germline V gene. V lost 4 bases to trimming and J lost 0 bases; unmatched junction nucleotides: 1.

This clonotype has ten or more counts. The V call is TRBV11-1, the J call TRBJ2-7; D possibly corresponds to TRBD2 (7 bases). The CDR3 has 17 residues. In germline, CDR1 is SGHAT, CDR2 FQDESV (reference sequence). V was shortened by 3 bases and J by 0 bases, with 18 bases between the two germline ends. The CDR3 here is CASSFQGGGANSYEQYF. CDR3 DNA sequence: TGTGCCAGCAGCTTCCAAGGGGGGGGGGCGAACTCCTACGAGCAGTACTTC.

This clonotype has ten or more counts. The chain couples TRBV20-1 to TRBJ1-2; D perhaps matches TRBD1 (5 bases). The CDR3 has 15 amino acids. V lost 0 bases and J lost 0, with 11 bases in between. Germline lookup yields CDR1 DFQATT and CDR2 SNEGSKA (reference sequence). In nucleotides, the CDR3 is TGCAGTGCTAGAGACAGGGACGAGGCTAACTATGGCTACACCTTC. It is translated as CSARDRDEANYGYTF.

This clonotype rates as medium-sized. The chain joins TRBV28 to TRBJ1-2; maybe TRBD1 (5 bases). This CDR3 spans 16 amino acids. Trimming removed 3 bases at V and 6 bases at J, with 20 bases between. The V gene's germline CDR1 is MDHEN and CDR2 SYDVKM. The CDR3 protein is CASSFRFIGQGDGYTF. The CDR3 DNA reads as TGTGCCAGCAGTTTTAGGTTTATAGGGCAGGGCGATGGCTACACCTTC.

This clonotype was observed many times. The rearrangement links TRBV20-1 to TRBJ2-3; 8 positions agree with TRBD2. Germline loops: CDR1 DFQATT, CDR2 SNEGSKA (reference sequence). V was pared by 3 bases and J by 3 bases, with 8 bases of the junction left unmatched. The CDR3 consists of 15 residues. DNA of the CDR3: TGCAGTGCTAGTGCCTACGGGGGGGCAACAGATACGCAGTATTTT. Translated, it gives CSASAYGGATDTQYF.